Below are 3 T cell receptor beta chains sequenced from a single sample in a study of T cell clonality in common variable immunodeficiency. Repertoires were generated with immunoSEQ multiplex PCR, while TCRdb's copy carries only in-frame clones and drops some. The counts give around 52,000 clones, none of them seen only once; 5.4% is held by the top ten. The sample taken for sequencing was peripheral blood mononuclear cells. These receptors were obtained from a person aged 18 to 70 in good health.

In its sample, this clone was seen a few times. The read terminates 3 residues ahead of where the CDR3 ends, so the germline J gene completes it. The V and J genes are TRBV20-1 and TRBJ2-7; 7 bases fit TRBD1. Germline CDR1 reads DFQATT; CDR2 reads SNEGSKA (reference sequence). The V and J ends lost 0 bases and 3 bases, in that order; junction bases with no gene match: 8. This CDR3 comprises 15 residues. The CDR3 here is CSARDFGTESYEQYF. The DNA read from the CDR3 is TGCAGTGCTAGAGATTTCGGGACAGAAAGCTACGAG.

This clone came up a few times. The read ends 3 residues before the CDR3 terminus; that terminus is restored from the germline J gene. The chain recombines TRBV19 with TRBJ2-7; D ambiguous. CDR1 is LNHDA and CDR2 is SQIVND in the germline V gene (reference sequence). The CDR3 is made up of 12 amino acids. Trimming removed 3 bases from V and 6 bases from J, with 9 bases in between. CDR3 in amino acids: CASSITPGEQYF. Incomplete CDR3 DNA: TGTGCCAGTAGTATCACGCCCGGCGAG.

This clone was recorded at least ten times. The CDR3 is cut off 3 residues early in the read; its end comes from the germline J gene. The genes are TRBV10-3 and TRBJ2-7; 13 bases fit TRBD2. The CDR3 contains 14 residues. Per germline, CDR1 ENHRY and CDR2 SYGVKD. Trimming cost V 6 bases and J 5 bases; bases outside gene matches: 4. The sequenced CDR3 bases are TGTGCCATCAGAGGACTAGCGGGAGAGAACGAG. It translates to CAIRGLAGENE. The CDR3 in its entirety is CAIRGLAGENEQYF.